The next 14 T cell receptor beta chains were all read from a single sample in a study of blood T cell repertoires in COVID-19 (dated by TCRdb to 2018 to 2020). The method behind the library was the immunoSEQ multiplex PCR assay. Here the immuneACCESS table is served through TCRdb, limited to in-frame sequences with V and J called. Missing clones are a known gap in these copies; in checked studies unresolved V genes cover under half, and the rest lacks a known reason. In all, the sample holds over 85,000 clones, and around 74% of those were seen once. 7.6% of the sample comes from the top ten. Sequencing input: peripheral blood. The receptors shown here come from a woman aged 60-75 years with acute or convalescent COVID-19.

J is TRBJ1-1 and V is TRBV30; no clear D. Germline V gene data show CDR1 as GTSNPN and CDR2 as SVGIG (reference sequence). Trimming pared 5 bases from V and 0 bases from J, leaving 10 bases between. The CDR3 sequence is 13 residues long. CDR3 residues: CAWGKTVNTEAFF. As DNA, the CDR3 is TGTGCCTGGGGAAAAACAGTGAACACTGAAGCTTTCTTT.

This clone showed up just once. CDR3 sequence: CAWTTGSSYNSPLHF. The DNA for the CDR3 is TGTGCCTGGACGACAGGGAGCTCCTATAATTCACCCCTCCACTTT. This chain links TRBV30 with TRBJ1-6, with 7 bases aligning to TRBD1. This CDR3 is built from 15 residues. V dropped 4 bases and J dropped 0; count of bases not matched to a gene: 3. In germline, CDR1 is GTSNPN, CDR2 SVGIG (reference sequence).

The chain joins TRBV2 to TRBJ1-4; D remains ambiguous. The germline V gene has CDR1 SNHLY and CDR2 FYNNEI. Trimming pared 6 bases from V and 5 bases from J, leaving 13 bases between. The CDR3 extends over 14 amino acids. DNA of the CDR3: TGTGCCAGCAGACAGCGGCCCCAGAATGAAAAACTGTTTTTT. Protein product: CASRQRPQNEKLFF.

Here the CDR3 DNA reads TGTGCCAGCAGCTTAGGTATACTCGGAGAGACCCAGTACTTC. As protein: CASSLGILGETQYF. The chain has TRBV7-2 and TRBJ2-5; unclear D gene. The CDR3 has 14 residues. V lost 1 base and J lost 4, with 10 bases in between. Germline V gene sequence: CDR1 SGHTA, CDR2 FQGNSA.

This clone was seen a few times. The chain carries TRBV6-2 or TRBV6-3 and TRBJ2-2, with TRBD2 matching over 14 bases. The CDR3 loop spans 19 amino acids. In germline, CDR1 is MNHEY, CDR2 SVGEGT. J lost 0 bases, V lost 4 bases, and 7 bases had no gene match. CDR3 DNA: TGTGCCAGCAGTTTTCCGACTAGCGGGGGGGCATCGAACACCGGGGAGCTGTTTTTT. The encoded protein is CASSFPTSGGASNTGELFF.

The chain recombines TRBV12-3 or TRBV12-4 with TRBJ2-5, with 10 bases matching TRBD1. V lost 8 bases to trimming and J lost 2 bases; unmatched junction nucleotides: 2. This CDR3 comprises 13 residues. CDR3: CASRQGAQETQYF. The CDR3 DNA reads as TGTGCCAGCCGACAGGGGGCTCAAGAGACCCAGTACTTC.

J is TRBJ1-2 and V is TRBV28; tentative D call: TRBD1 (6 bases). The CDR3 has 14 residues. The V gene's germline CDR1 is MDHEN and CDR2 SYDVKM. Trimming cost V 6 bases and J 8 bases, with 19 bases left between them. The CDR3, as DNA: TGTGCCAGCAGCCTAAGACAGGCTTCGTACGGCTACACCTTC. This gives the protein CASSLRQASYGYTF.

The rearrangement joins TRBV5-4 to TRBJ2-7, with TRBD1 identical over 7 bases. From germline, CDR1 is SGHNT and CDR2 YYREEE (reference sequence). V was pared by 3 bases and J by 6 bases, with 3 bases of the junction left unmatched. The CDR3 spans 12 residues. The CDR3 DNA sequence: TGTGCCAGCAGCTGGGACAGTGTCGAGCAGTACTTC. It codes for CASSWDSVEQYF.

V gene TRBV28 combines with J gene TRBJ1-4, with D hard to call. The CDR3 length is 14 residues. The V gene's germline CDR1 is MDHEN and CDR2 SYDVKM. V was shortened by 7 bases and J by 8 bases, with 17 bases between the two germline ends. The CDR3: CASKTGSWEEKLFF. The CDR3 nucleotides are TGTGCCAGCAAAACCGGGAGCTGGGAGGAAAAACTGTTTTTT.

The CDR3 DNA reads as TGTGCCAGCAGTGCCTACAGGGGGCAGGAATCACCCCTCCACTTT. As protein: CASSAYRGQESPLHF. The rearrangement uses TRBV25-1 and TRBJ1-6, with TRBD1 matching over 9 bases. There are 15 residues in the CDR3. Germline trimming cut 4 bases from V and 10 bases from J; bases unmatched to any gene: 8. Germline CDR1 is MGHDK and CDR2 is SYGVNS.

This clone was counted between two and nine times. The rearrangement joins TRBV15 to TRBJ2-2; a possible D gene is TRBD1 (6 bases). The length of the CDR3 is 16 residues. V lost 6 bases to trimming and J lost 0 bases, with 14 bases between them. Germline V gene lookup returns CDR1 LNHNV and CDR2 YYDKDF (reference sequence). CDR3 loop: CATRTGQFANTGELFF. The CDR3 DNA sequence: TGTGCCACCAGAACCGGACAGTTCGCGAACACCGGGGAGCTGTTTTTT.

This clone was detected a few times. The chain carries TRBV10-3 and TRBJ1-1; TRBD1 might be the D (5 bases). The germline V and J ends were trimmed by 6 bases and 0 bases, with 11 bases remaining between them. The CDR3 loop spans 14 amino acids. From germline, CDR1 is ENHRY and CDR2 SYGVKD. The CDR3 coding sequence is TGTGCCATCAGCAGGGAAAAGCTGAACACTGAAGCTTTCTTT. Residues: CAISREKLNTEAFF.

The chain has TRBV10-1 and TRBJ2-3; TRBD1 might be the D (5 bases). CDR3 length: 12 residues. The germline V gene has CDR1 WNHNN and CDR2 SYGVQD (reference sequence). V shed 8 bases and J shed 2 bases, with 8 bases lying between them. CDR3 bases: TGCGCCAGCCACAGGCCCACAGATACGCAGTATTTT. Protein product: CASHRPTDTQYF.

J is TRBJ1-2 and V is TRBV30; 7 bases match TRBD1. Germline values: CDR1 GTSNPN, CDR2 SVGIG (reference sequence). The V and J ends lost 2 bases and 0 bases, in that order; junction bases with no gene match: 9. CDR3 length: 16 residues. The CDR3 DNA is TGTGCCTGGAGTACTCCGCGGGACAGAGCTAACTATGGCTACACCTTC. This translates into CAWSTPRDRANYGYTF.